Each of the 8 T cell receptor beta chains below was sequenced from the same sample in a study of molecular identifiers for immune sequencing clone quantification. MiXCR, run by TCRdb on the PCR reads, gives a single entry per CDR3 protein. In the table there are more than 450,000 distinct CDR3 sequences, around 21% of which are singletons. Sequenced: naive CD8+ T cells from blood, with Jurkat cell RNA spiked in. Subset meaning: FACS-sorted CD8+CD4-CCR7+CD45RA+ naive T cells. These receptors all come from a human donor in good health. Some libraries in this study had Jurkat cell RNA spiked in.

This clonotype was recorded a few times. CDR3 sequence reads: CASTDGYEQYF. The CDR3 DNA follows: TGTGCCAGCACCGACGGCTACGAGCAGTACTTC. The rearrangement links TRBV9 to TRBJ2-7; no firm D call. There are 11 residues in the CDR3. Germline V CDR1 and CDR2: SGDLS, YYNGEE. Trimming pared 6 bases from V and 3 bases from J, leaving 7 bases between.

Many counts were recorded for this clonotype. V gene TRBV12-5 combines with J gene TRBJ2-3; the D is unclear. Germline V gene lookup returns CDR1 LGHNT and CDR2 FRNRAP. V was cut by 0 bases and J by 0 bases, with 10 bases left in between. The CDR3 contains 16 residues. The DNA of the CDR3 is TGTGCTAGTGGTTTGGTAATACAGACTAGCACAGATACGCAGTATTTT. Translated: CASGLVIQTSTDTQYF.

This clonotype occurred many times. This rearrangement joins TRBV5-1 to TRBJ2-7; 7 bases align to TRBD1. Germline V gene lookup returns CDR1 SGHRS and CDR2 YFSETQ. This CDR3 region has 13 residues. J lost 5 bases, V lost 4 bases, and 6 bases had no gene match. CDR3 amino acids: CASSLQGPHEQYF. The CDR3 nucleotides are TGCGCCAGCAGCCTACAGGGGCCCCACGAGCAGTACTTC.

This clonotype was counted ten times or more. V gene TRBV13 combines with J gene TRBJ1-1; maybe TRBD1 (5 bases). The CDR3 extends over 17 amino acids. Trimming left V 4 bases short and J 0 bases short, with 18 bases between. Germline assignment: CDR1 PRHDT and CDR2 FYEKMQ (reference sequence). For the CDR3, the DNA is TGTGCCAGCAGCTCCCTCAGTGGGGGGGAGGTGAACACTGAAGCTTTCTTT. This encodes CASSSLSGGEVNTEAFF.

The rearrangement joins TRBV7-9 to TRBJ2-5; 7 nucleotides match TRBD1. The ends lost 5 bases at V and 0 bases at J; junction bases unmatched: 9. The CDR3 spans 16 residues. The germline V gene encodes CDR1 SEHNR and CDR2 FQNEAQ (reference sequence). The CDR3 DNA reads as TGTGCCAGCAGCCCCCCCGACAGGGAAAACCAAGAGACCCAGTACTTC. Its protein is CASSPPDRENQETQYF.

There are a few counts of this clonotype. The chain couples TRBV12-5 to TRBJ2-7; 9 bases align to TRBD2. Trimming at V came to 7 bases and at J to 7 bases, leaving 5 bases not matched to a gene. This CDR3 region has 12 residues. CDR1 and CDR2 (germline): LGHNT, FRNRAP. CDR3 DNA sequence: TGTGCTAGTGCGATAGCGGGAGATGAGCAGTACTTC. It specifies CASAIAGDEQYF. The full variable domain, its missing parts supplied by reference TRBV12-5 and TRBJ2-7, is DARVTQTPRHKVTEMGQEVTMRCQPILGHNTVFWYRQTMMQGLELLAYFRNRAPLDDSGMPKDRFSAEMPDATLATLKIQPSEPRDSAVYFCASAIAGDEQYFGPGTRLTVT.

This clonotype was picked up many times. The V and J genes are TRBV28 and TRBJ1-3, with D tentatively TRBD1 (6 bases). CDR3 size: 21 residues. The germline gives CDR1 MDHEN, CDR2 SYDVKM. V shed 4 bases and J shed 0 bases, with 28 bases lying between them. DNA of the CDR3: TGTGCCAGCAGTTACTCCACCACGGGGGGCAGTTTGGGCGACTCTGGAAACACCATATATTTT. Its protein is CASSYSTTGGSLGDSGNTIYF.

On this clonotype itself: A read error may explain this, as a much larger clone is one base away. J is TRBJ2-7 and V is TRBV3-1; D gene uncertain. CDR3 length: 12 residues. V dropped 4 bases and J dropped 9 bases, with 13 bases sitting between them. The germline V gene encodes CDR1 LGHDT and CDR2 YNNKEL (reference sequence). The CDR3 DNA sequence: TGTGCCAGCAGCCGAGTGGGATACTGGCAGTACTTC. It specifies CASSRVGYWQYF.